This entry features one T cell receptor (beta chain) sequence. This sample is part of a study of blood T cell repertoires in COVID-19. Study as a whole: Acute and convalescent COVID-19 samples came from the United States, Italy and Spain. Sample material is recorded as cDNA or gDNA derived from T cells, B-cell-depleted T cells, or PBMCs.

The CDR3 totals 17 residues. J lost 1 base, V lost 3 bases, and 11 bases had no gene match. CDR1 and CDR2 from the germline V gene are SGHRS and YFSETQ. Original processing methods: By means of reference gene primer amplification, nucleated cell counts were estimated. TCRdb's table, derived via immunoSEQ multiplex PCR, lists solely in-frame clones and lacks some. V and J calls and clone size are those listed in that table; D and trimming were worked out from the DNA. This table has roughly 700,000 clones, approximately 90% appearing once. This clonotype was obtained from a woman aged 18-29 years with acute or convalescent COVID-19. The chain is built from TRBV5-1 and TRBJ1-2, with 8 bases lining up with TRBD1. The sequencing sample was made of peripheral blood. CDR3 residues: CASSWRGTGLINYGYTF. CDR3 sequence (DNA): TGCGCCAGCAGCTGGAGGGGGACAGGACTTATTAACTATGGCTACACCTTC.